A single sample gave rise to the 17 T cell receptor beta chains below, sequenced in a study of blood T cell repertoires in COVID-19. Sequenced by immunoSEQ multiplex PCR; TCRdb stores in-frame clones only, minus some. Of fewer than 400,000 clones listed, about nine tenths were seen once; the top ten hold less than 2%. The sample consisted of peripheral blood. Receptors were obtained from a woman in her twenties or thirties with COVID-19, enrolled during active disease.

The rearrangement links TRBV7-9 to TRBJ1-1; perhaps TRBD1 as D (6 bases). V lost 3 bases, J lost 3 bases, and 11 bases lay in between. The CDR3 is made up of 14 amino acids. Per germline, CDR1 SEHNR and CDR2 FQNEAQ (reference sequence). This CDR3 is CASSFAGAYTEAFF. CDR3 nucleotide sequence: TGTGCCAGCAGCTTCGCAGGGGCCTACACTGAAGCTTTCTTT.

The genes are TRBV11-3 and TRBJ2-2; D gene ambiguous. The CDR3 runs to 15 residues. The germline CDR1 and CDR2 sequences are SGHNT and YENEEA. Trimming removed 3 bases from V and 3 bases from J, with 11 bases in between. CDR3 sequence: CASSFTILDTGELFF. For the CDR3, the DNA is TGTGCCAGCAGCTTCACCATACTTGACACCGGGGAGCTGTTTTTT.

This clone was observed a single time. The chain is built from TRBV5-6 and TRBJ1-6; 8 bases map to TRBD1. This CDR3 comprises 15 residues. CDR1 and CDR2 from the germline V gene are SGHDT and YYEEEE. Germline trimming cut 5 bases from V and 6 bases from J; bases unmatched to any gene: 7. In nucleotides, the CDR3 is TGTGCCAGCAGTCTGATGACAGGGGTTAATTCACCCCTCCACTTT. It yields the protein CASSLMTGVNSPLHF. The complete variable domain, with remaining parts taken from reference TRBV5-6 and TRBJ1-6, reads DAGVTQSPTHLIKTRGQQVTLRCSPKSGHDTVSWYQQALGQGPQFIFQYYEEEERQRGNFPDRFSGHQFPNYSSELNVNALLLGDSALYLCASSLMTGVNSPLHFGNGTRLTVT.

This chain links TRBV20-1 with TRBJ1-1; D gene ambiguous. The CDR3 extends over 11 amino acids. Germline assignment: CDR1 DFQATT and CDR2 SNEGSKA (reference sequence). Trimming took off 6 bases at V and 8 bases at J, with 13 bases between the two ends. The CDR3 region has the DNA TGCAGTGCCCCGGCGGGGTTGGAAGCTTTCTTT. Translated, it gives CSAPAGLEAFF.

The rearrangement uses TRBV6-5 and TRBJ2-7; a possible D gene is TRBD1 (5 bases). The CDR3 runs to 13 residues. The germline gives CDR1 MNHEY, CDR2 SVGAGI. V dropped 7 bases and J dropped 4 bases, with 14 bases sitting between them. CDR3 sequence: CASTGGRAYEQYV. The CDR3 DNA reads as TGTGCCAGCACGGGCGGCAGGGCGTACGAGCAGTACGTC.

The CDR3: CASSVEGQGAYEQYF. The CDR3 nucleotides read TGTGCCAGCAGCGTAGAAGGGCAGGGGGCGTACGAGCAGTACTTC. The chain recombines TRBV9 with TRBJ2-7; 8 positions agree with TRBD1. Germline V CDR1 and CDR2: SGDLS, YYNGEE. J was trimmed by 4 bases and V by 0 bases; bases with no gene match: 6. There are 15 residues in the CDR3.

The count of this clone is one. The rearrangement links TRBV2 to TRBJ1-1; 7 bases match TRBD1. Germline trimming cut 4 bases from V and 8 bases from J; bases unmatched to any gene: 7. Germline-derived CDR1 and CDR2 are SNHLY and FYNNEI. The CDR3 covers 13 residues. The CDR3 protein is CASSGDSQKEAFF. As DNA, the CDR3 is TGTGCCAGCAGTGGGGACAGCCAAAAGGAAGCTTTCTTT.

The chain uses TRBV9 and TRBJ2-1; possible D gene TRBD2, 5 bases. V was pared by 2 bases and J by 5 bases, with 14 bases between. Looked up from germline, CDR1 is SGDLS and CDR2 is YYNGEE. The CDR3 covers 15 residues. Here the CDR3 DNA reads TGTGCCAGCAGCGTTGATGGGGAGCCCCACAATGAGCAGTTCTTC. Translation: CASSVDGEPHNEQFF. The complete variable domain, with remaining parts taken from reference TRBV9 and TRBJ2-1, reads DSGVTQTPKHLITATGQRVTLRCSPRSGDLSVYWYQQSLDQGLQFLIQYYNGEERAKGNILERFSAQQFPDLHSELNLSSLELGDSALYFCASSVDGEPHNEQFFGPGTRLTVL.

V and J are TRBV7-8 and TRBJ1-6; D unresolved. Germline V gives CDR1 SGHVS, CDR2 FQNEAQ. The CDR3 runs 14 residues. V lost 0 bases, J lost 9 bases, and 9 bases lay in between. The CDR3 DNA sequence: TGTGCCAGCAGCTTAGCTAGAGGTGGTTCACCCCTCCACTTT. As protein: CASSLARGGSPLHF.

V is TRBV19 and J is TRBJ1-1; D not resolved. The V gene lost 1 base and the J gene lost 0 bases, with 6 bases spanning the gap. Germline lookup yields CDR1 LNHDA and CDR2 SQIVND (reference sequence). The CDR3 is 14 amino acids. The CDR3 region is CASSIARLNTEAFF. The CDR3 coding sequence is TGTGCCAGTAGTATAGCCCGGTTGAACACTGAAGCTTTCTTT.

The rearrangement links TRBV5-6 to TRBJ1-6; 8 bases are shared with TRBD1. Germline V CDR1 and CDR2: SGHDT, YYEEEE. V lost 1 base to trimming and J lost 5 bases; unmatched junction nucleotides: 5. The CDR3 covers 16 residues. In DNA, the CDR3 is TGTGCCAGCAGCTTGCTCGGACAGGGAAATAATTCACCCCTCCACTTT. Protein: CASSLLGQGNNSPLHF.

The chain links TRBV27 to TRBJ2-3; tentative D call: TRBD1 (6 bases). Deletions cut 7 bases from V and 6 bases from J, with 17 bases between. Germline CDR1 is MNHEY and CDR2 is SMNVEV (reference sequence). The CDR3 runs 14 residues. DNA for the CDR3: TGTGCCAGCACCCCCACAGGGTTTTCCGATACGCAGTATTTT. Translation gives CASTPTGFSDTQYF.

The CDR3 here is CASSQGGGSNSPLHF. The CDR3, as DNA: TGCGCCAGCAGCCAAGGAGGGGGATCCAATTCACCCCTCCACTTT. V is TRBV4-1 and J is TRBJ1-6; TRBD1 might be the D (6 bases). V lost 1 base, J lost 7 bases, and 11 bases lay in between. Looked up from germline, CDR1 is MGHRA and CDR2 is YSYEKL. The CDR3 runs to 15 residues.

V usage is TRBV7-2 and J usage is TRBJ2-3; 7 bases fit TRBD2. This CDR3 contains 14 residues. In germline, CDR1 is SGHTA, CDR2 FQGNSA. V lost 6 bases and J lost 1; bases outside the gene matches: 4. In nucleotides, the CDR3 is TGTGCCAGCAGACGACGGGGGGGCACAGATACGCAGTATTTT. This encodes CASRRRGGTDTQYF.

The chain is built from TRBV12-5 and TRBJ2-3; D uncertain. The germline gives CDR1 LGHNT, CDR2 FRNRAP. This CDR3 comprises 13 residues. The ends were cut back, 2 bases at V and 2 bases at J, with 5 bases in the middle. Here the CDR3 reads CASGLQNTDTQYF. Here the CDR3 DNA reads TGTGCTAGTGGTTTGCAAAACACAGATACGCAGTATTTT.

CDR3 bases: TGTGCCAGCAGCATGGGGACAGCCATGAACACTGAAGCTTTCTTT. This translates into CASSMGTAMNTEAFF. The V call is TRBV5-6, the J call TRBJ1-1; the match to TRBD1 covers 7 bases. V lost 4 bases to trimming and J lost 0 bases; unmatched junction nucleotides: 6. Germline CDR1 reads SGHDT; CDR2 reads YYEEEE. The CDR3 totals 15 residues.

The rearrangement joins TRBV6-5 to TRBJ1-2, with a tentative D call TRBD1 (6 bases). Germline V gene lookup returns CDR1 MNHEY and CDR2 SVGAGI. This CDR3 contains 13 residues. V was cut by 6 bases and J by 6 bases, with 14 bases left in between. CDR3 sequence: CASSGLGGNGYTF. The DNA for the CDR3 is TGTGCCAGCAGCGGACTAGGGGGTAATGGCTACACCTTC.